The present entry profiles one T cell receptor beta chain with its context. Patients at the Seattle site were enrolled during active infection and followed longitudinally. These data originate in a study of blood T cell repertoires in COVID-19. Background on the study: Researchers got acute and convalescent COVID-19 samples from the United States, Italy and Spain.

Sequenced by immunoSEQ multiplex PCR; TCRdb stores in-frame clones only, minus some. The table has nearly 300,000 clones, approximately 84% seen once. The CDR3 totals 15 residues. V lost 3 bases, J lost 0 bases, and 11 bases lay in between. Germline V lookup: CDR1 MNHNS, CDR2 SASEGT. Material for sequencing was peripheral blood. This chain joins TRBV6-1 and TRBJ1-1, with D possibly being TRBD1 (6 bases). The TCR was taken from a human donor with COVID-19, enrolled during active disease. The donor label of this sample is uncertain. The CDR3 is CASSDRGAMNTEAFF. CDR3 bases: TGTGCCAGCAGTGACAGGGGTGCGATGAACACTGAAGCTTTCTTT.